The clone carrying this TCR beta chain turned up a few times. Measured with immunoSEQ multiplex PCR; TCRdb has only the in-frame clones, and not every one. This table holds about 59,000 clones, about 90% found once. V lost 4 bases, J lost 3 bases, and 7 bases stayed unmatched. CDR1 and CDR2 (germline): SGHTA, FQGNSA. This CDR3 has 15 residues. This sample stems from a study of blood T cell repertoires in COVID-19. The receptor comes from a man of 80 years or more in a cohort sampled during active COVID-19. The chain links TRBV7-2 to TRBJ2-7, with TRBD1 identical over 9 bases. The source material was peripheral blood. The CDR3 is CASSSRDRADYEQYF. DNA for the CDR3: TGTGCCAGCAGCTCCCGGGACAGGGCGGACTACGAGCAGTACTTC.